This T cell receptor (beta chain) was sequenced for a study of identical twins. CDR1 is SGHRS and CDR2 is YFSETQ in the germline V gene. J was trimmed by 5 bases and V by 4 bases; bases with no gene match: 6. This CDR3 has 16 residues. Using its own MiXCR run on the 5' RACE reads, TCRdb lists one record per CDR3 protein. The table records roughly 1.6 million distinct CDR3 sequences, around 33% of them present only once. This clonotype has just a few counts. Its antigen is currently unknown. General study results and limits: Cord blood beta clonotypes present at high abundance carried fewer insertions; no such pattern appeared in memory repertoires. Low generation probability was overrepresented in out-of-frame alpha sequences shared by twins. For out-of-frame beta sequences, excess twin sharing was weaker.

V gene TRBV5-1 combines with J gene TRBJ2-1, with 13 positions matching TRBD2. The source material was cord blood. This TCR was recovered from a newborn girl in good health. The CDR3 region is CASSKNGLAGDNEQFF. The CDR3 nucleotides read TGCGCCAGCAGCAAAAATGGACTAGCGGGAGACAATGAGCAGTTCTTC.